A selection of T cell receptor beta chains follows, all from one sample in a study of siplizumab effects on memory and regulatory T cells. Generated by immunoSEQ multiplex PCR, the TCRdb table keeps only in-frame clones and is missing some. The repertoire holds under 70,000 clones, with 79% as singletons. The specimen was memory CD4+ T cells sorted from blood. These receptors originate from a human donor in good health. The CDR3 runs from the conserved cysteine through the conserved F or W. The order of the fields is V gene, CDR3 length, clone size, J gene, D gene, CDR3 DNA, CDR3 protein. A D gene is named only where the DNA matches it firmly. Expanded clones get a size class; other rows say once, few or many, or leave the size out.

V: TRBV2
length: 16
size: -
J: TRBJ2-6
D: -
DNA: TGTGCCAGCAGTGAAAGGGCGACAGTCGGGGCCAACGTCCTGACTTTC
CDR3: CASSERATVGANVLTF

V: TRBV19
length: 12
size: -
J: TRBJ2-7
D: TRBD1
DNA: TGTGCCAGTAGCAACAGGGGTATGGGGCAGTACTTC
CDR3: CASSNRGMGQYF

V: TRBV11-2
length: 13
size: -
J: TRBJ2-7
D: -
DNA: TGTGCCAGCAGCTTCGACAGTCCCTACGAGCAGTACTTC
CDR3: CASSFDSPYEQYF

V: TRBV28
length: 15
size: -
J: TRBJ1-2
D: -
DNA: TGTGCCAGCAGTTTGTTTATTCCCCATGGGGGTGGCTACACCTTC
CDR3: CASSLFIPHGGGYTF

V: TRBV9
length: 14
size: once
J: TRBJ2-3
D: TRBD2
DNA: TGTGCCAGCAGCGAGCGGGGGCTCACAGATACGCAGTATTTT
CDR3: CASSERGLTDTQYF

V: TRBV27
length: 15
size: -
J: TRBJ2-6
D: -
DNA: TGTGCCAGCAGCACGACACCGGCTGGGGCCAACGTCCTGACTTTC
CDR3: CASSTTPAGANVLTF

V: TRBV4-2
length: 15
size: few
J: TRBJ1-2
D: -
DNA: TGTGCCAGCAGCCTTACAGGGATAGGGGAAGATGGCTACACCTTC
CDR3: CASSLTGIGEDGYTF

V: TRBV9
length: 12
size: -
J: TRBJ2-7
D: -
DNA: TGTGCCAGCAGCGTAACTTCGGACGAGCAGTACTTC
CDR3: CASSVTSDEQYF

V: TRBV9
length: 15
size: -
J: TRBJ2-1
D: TRBD2
DNA: TGTGCCAGCAATACGGGGGGTAGCTCCTACAATGAGCAGTTCTTC
CDR3: CASNTGGSSYNEQFF

V: TRBV4-2
length: 14
size: -
J: TRBJ2-2
D: -
DNA: TGTGCCAGCAGCCAAGCTCAGGTAGTAGGGGAGCTGTTTTTT
CDR3: CASSQAQVVGELFF

V: TRBV15
length: 15
size: once
J: TRBJ1-5
D: TRBD1
DNA: TGTGCCACCAGCAGAGCCGGGACAGGGGATCAGCCCCAGCATTTT
CDR3: CATSRAGTGDQPQHF

V: TRBV7-2
length: 11
size: -
J: TRBJ2-7
D: -
DNA: TGTGCCAGCAGCCTCGTCTACGAGCAGTACTTC
CDR3: CASSLVYEQYF

V: TRBV5-6
length: 17
size: -
J: TRBJ2-7
D: -
DNA: TGTGCCAGCAGCTTGGGGGTCGAGGGAACAGTGAAAAACGAGCAGTACTTC
CDR3: CASSLGVEGTVKNEQYF

V: TRBV6-5
length: 13
size: -
J: TRBJ2-7
D: TRBD1
DNA: TGTGCCAGCAGGAGGGGACAGACCTACGAGCAGTACTTC
CDR3: CASRRGQTYEQYF

V: TRBV29-1
length: 11
size: -
J: TRBJ1-1
D: -
DNA: TGCAGACTAGACGGGAACACTGAAGCTTTCTTT
CDR3: CRLDGNTEAFF

V: TRBV5-4
length: 14
size: -
J: TRBJ1-1
D: -
DNA: TGTGCCAGCAGCTTCGACCCCCAGGGGTCCGAAGCTTTCTTT
CDR3: CASSFDPQGSEAFF

V: TRBV6-6
length: 14
size: -
J: TRBJ2-7
D: TRBD1
DNA: TGTGCCAGCAGTTCCGGACAGGGCACCTACGAGCAGTACTTC
CDR3: CASSSGQGTYEQYF

V: TRBV6-6
length: 13
size: -
J: TRBJ1-1
D: -
DNA: TGTGCCAGCCGGCAACATTTGAACACTGAAGCTTTCTTT
CDR3: CASRQHLNTEAFF

V: TRBV6-5
length: 14
size: -
J: TRBJ2-3
D: -
DNA: TGTGCCAGCAGATTAGGAGGTGGTACAGATACGCAGTATTTT
CDR3: CASRLGGGTDTQYF

V: TRBV5-3
length: 11
size: -
J: TRBJ1-1
D: -
DNA: TGTGCCAGACACCGGGGTACTGAAGCTTTCTTT
CDR3: CARHRGTEAFF

V: TRBV5-6
length: 16
size: -
J: TRBJ1-4
D: TRBD1
DNA: TGTGCCAGCAGCTTGATCGGACAGGGGGCTAATGAAAAACTGTTTTTT
CDR3: CASSLIGQGANEKLFF

V: TRBV6-5
length: 13
size: -
J: TRBJ1-2
D: -
DNA: TGTGCCAGCAGAAGCGATGCTAACTATGGCTACACCTTC
CDR3: CASRSDANYGYTF

V: TRBV23-1
length: 13
size: -
J: TRBJ2-4
D: -
DNA: TGCGCCAGCACAGAGGGGACCAAAAACATTCAGTACTTC
CDR3: CASTEGTKNIQYF

V: TRBV9
length: 18
size: -
J: TRBJ2-3
D: TRBD1
DNA: TGTGCCAGCAGCGTAAGGGGACAGGGGCGTCCCGGGTCGGATACGCAGTATTTT
CDR3: CASSVRGQGRPGSDTQYF

V: TRBV5-6
length: 16
size: -
J: TRBJ2-3
D: TRBD2
DNA: TGTGCCAGCAGCTTGGTCGGGGGGGCGATGGCGGATACGCAGTATTTT
CDR3: CASSLVGGAMADTQYF

V: TRBV19
length: 15
size: few
J: TRBJ1-5
D: TRBD1
DNA: TGTGCCAGTAGTATAACAGGGGGCGGGAATCAGCCCCAGCATTTT
CDR3: CASSITGGGNQPQHF

V: TRBV19
length: 14
size: -
J: TRBJ1-3
D: -
DNA: TGTGCCAGTAGTATATTGACAGTTGGAAACACCATATATTTT
CDR3: CASSILTVGNTIYF

V: TRBV6-5
length: 15
size: -
J: TRBJ1-2
D: TRBD1
DNA: TGTGCCAGCAGTTATGGACAGGGGATGGCCTATGGCTACACCTTC
CDR3: CASSYGQGMAYGYTF

V: TRBV5-1
length: 11
size: -
J: TRBJ1-1
D: TRBD1
DNA: TGCGCCAGCAGCTTGGATGGGACAGGGGACTTT
CDR3: CASSLDGTGDF

V: TRBV9
length: 15
size: -
J: TRBJ2-5
D: -
DNA: TGTGCCAGCAGCGTAGCTCCGGGGGGCCTGGAGACCCAGTACTTC
CDR3: CASSVAPGGLETQYF

V: TRBV23-1
length: 12
size: few
J: TRBJ1-2
D: -
DNA: TGCGCCAGCAGGGAGGGCGCTTATGGCTACACCTTC
CDR3: CASREGAYGYTF

V: TRBV7-3
length: 15
size: few
J: TRBJ2-7
D: -
DNA: TGTGCCAGCAGCTTAACCGGTTGGGGGAACTACGAGCAGTACTTC
CDR3: CASSLTGWGNYEQYF

V: TRBV4-2
length: 15
size: -
J: TRBJ2-5
D: -
DNA: TGTGCCAGCAGCCAGCGGGACTTAGGCCAAGAGACCCAGTACTTC
CDR3: CASSQRDLGQETQYF

V: TRBV6-4
length: 14
size: -
J: TRBJ2-3
D: -
DNA: TGTGCCAGCAGTGTAACAGGGAACACAGATACGCAGTATTTT
CDR3: CASSVTGNTDTQYF

V: TRBV6-7
length: 13
size: -
J: TRBJ2-7
D: -
DNA: TGTGCCAGCAGTTACCCCCATTGTTACGAGCAGTACTTC
CDR3: CASSYPHCYEQYF

V: TRBV10-3
length: 17
size: -
J: TRBJ2-3
D: TRBD2
DNA: TGTGCCATCAATTCCGGACTAGCGGGGGGCTTCACAGATACGCAGTATTTT
CDR3: CAINSGLAGGFTDTQYF

V: TRBV5-1
length: 17
size: -
J: TRBJ1-1
D: -
DNA: TGCGCCAGCAGAAGTTCACAGGGAAGACTAATGAACACTGAAGCTTTCTTT
CDR3: CASRSSQGRLMNTEAFF

V: TRBV7-9
length: 16
size: -
J: TRBJ2-5
D: TRBD2
DNA: TGTGCCAGCAGCCCCCGGACTAGCGGGGGCCAAGAGACCCAGTACTTC
CDR3: CASSPRTSGGQETQYF

V: TRBV29-1
length: 15
size: -
J: TRBJ1-1
D: TRBD1
DNA: TGCAGCGGTAAGGGGGACAGGGGCATGAACACTGAAGCTTTCTTT
CDR3: CSGKGDRGMNTEAFF

V: TRBV6-5
length: 14
size: -
J: TRBJ1-3
D: TRBD1
DNA: TGTGCCAGCAGAACAGGGGGCAACGGAAACACCATATATTTT
CDR3: CASRTGGNGNTIYF

V: TRBV11-2
length: 14
size: -
J: TRBJ1-3
D: -
DNA: TGTGCCAGCAGCTTGGGTCACTCTGGAAACACCATATATTTT
CDR3: CASSLGHSGNTIYF

V: TRBV18
length: 16
size: -
J: TRBJ2-3
D: -
DNA: TGTGCCAGCTCACCCCTTCAGGCTGTCCGCACAGATACGCAGTATTTT
CDR3: CASSPLQAVRTDTQYF

V: TRBV4-1
length: 12
size: -
J: TRBJ1-2
D: TRBD1
DNA: TGCGCCAGCAGCCAGACAGGGTTGGGCTACACCTTC
CDR3: CASSQTGLGYTF

V: TRBV2
length: 14
size: -
J: TRBJ2-3
D: TRBD1
DNA: TGTGCCAGCACCCCGACAGGGCTCCCAGATACGCAGTATTTT
CDR3: CASTPTGLPDTQYF

V: TRBV5-5
length: 18
size: -
J: TRBJ2-7
D: TRBD1
DNA: TGTGCCAGCAGCCTGCATCCCTTATACGACAGGGGCCGGTACGAGCAGTACTTC
CDR3: CASSLHPLYDRGRYEQYF

V: TRBV5-6
length: 15
size: -
J: TRBJ2-1
D: -
DNA: TGTGCCAGCAGCTTGGACGGGGACTCCTACAATGAGCAGTTCTTC
CDR3: CASSLDGDSYNEQFF

V: TRBV6-5
length: 16
size: few
J: TRBJ2-5
D: -
DNA: TGTGCCAGCAGTTTGGACTGGGGGACTTTTAAAGAGACCCAGTACTTC
CDR3: CASSLDWGTFKETQYF

V: TRBV7-9
length: 14
size: -
J: TRBJ1-1
D: -
DNA: TGTGCCAGCAGCTTAGAGGGGCGGGCGGCTGAAGCTTTCTTT
CDR3: CASSLEGRAAEAFF

V: TRBV7-8
length: 13
size: -
J: TRBJ1-2
D: -
DNA: TGTGCCAGCAGCTTTGGGGAAAAGGATGGCTACACCTTC
CDR3: CASSFGEKDGYTF

V: TRBV6-5
length: 13
size: -
J: TRBJ2-7
D: -
DNA: TGTGCCAGCAGTTACCGGGAGACCTACGAGCAGTACTTC
CDR3: CASSYRETYEQYF

V: TRBV11-2
length: 17
size: -
J: TRBJ2-5
D: -
DNA: TGTGCCAGCAGCTTAGGGTATACACCTGGGGGCCAAGAGACCCAGTACTTC
CDR3: CASSLGYTPGGQETQYF

V: TRBV30
length: 16
size: -
J: TRBJ1-6
D: -
DNA: TGTGCCTGGACTACGGGGGGAATGGCCTCCTATTCACCCCTCCACTTT
CDR3: CAWTTGGMASYSPLHF

V: TRBV27
length: 13
size: -
J: TRBJ2-2
D: -
DNA: TGTGCCAGCAGGCAGCATAGCACCGGGGAGCTGTTTTTT
CDR3: CASRQHSTGELFF

V: TRBV7-9
length: 15
size: -
J: TRBJ1-1
D: -
DNA: TGTGCCAGCGGCTTGGGTGGAAGGGTGAACACTGAAGCTTTCTTT
CDR3: CASGLGGRVNTEAFF

V: TRBV28
length: 15
size: -
J: TRBJ1-4
D: -
DNA: TGTGCCAGCACCCGGGCCAGCACACCTAATGAAAAACTGTTTTTT
CDR3: CASTRASTPNEKLFF

V: TRBV21-1
length: 20
size: -
J: TRBJ2-7
D: -
DNA: TGTGCCAGCAGCAAAGGAATTGGAGGGAGGGCGGGATACATTCTCCACGAGCAGTACTTC
CDR3: CASSKGIGGRAGYILHEQYF

V: TRBV4-1
length: 16
size: -
J: TRBJ2-5
D: TRBD2
DNA: TGCGCCAGCAGCCAAGGAATACTAGCGCGTCAAGAGACCCAGTACTTC
CDR3: CASSQGILARQETQYF